This TCR beta chain was recovered during a study of T cell repertoires in cytomegalovirus infection. Study details: Both CMV infection and a matching HLA type were indicated by public TCR beta signatures. General study results and limits: Dominant in the ex vivo response were TCR beta clonotypes restricted by HLA-C and specific for CMV.

This clonotype occurred many times. The target antigen is unknown. The CDR3 is made up of 15 amino acids. The V segment lost 5 bases and the J segment 2 bases; nucleotides outside the gene matches: 7. Per germline, CDR1 SGHTA and CDR2 FQGNSA. Each CDR3 protein is one row after TCRdb ran MiXCR on the reads. Seen here are about 530,000 distinct CDR3 sequences, approximately 25% observed once, and the top ten hold approximately 13%. What was sequenced was PBMCs. The source is a human donor in good health (CMV status not recorded). Some clones in this sample may be carry-over from other donors' samples. The rearrangement joins TRBV7-2 to TRBJ2-5; TRBD1 matches at 8 bases. This CDR3 reads CASSPGQGRQETQYF. DNA for the CDR3: TGTGCCAGCAGCCCCGGACAGGGTAGGCAAGAGACCCAGTACTTC.